These 21 T cell receptor beta chains originate from one sample sequenced in a study of blood T cell repertoires in COVID-19. The assay was immunoSEQ multiplex PCR, and TCRdb's table has in-frame clones only and misses some. The sample records over 200,000 clones, 86% being singletons. The sample consisted of peripheral blood. The receptors here all came from a man aged 45-65 years with COVID-19, enrolled during active disease.

The rearrangement links TRBV9 to TRBJ1-2; 10 bases align to TRBD1. With V trimmed by 2 bases and J by 5 bases, 6 bases remained unmatched. Germline CDR1 reads SGDLS; CDR2 reads YYNGEE. The CDR3 has 15 amino acids. The CDR3 is CASSVSGTGVYGYTF. The CDR3 nucleotides are TGTGCCAGCAGCGTCTCCGGGACAGGGGTTTATGGCTACACCTTC.

J is TRBJ2-7 and V is TRBV7-3; D perhaps matches TRBD2 (6 bases). V lost 0 bases, J lost 12 bases, and 15 bases lay in between. Germline V gene lookup returns CDR1 SGHTA and CDR2 FQGTGA. This CDR3 has 13 amino acids. As DNA, the CDR3 is TGTGCCAGCAGCTTAACTGGAGGGTCAGGGACGTACTTC. Protein: CASSLTGGSGTYF.

The gene calls are TRBV5-1 and TRBJ2-7; TRBD2 is a possible D gene (5 bases). The V and J ends lost 0 bases and 7 bases respectively, with 11 bases between them. There are 13 residues in the CDR3. Germline CDR1 and CDR2: SGHRS and YFSETQ. The CDR3 DNA follows: TGCGCCAGCAGCTTGGTGATAGGCGGGGAGCAGTACTTC. This translates into CASSLVIGGEQYF. The complete variable domain, with remaining parts taken from reference TRBV5-1 and TRBJ2-7, reads KAGVTQTPRYLIKTRGQQVTLSCSPISGHRSVSWYQQTPGQGLQFLFEYFSETQRNKGNFPGRFSGRQFSNSRSEMNVSTLELGDSALYLCASSLVIGGEQYFGPGTRLTVT.

This chain joins TRBV5-6 and TRBJ2-2; tentatively, D is TRBD1 (6 bases). V was shortened by 1 base and J by 0 bases, with 10 bases between the two germline ends. Germline CDR1 SGHDT, CDR2 YYEEEE. The CDR3 extends over 16 amino acids. CDR3 DNA sequence: TGTGCCAGCAGCTTGAGTGGACAGTCGAACACCGGGGAGCTGTTTTTT. It is translated as CASSLSGQSNTGELFF.

V is TRBV19 and J is TRBJ1-5, with D unclear. This CDR3 spans 13 amino acids. Germline CDR1 reads LNHDA; CDR2 reads SQIVND (reference sequence). The V end was cut by 10 bases, the J end by 3 bases, with 13 bases between. This CDR3 reads CAISQEVNQPQHF. The DNA of the CDR3 is TGTGCCATCTCTCAGGAAGTCAATCAGCCCCAGCATTTT.

The chain carries TRBV14 and TRBJ2-7, with D tentatively TRBD2 (6 bases). Germline V lookup: CDR1 SGHDN, CDR2 FVKESK. The ends were cut back, 2 bases at V and 0 bases at J, with 11 bases in the middle. This CDR3 has 15 residues. CDR3 DNA sequence: TGTGCCAGCAGCCAATCTGGGGGGTCCTCCTACGAGCAGTACTTC. Its protein is CASSQSGGSSYEQYF.

The chain joins TRBV19 to TRBJ1-5; 8 nucleotides match TRBD1. The CDR3 totals 15 residues. Germline values: CDR1 LNHDA, CDR2 SQIVND (reference sequence). The junction had 4 bases not matched to a gene; V was cut back by 6 bases and J by 0 bases. The CDR3 DNA follows: TGTGCCAGTAGAGACAGGGGAGGTAGCAATCAGCCCCAGCATTTT. Amino acid sequence: CASRDRGGSNQPQHF.

This sequence joins TRBV5-6 and TRBJ1-2, with a weak D call TRBD1 (5 bases). V was pared by 1 base and J by 5 bases, with 15 bases between. Per the germline V gene, CDR1 is SGHDT and CDR2 is YYEEEE. The CDR3 has 15 amino acids. As DNA, the CDR3 is TGTGCCAGCAGCTTGTTCCAGGGTGAGAGGTATGGCTACACCTTC. This translates into CASSLFQGERYGYTF.

The chain couples TRBV19 to TRBJ1-1, with a possible D match to TRBD1 (6 bases). Germline V gives CDR1 LNHDA, CDR2 SQIVND (reference sequence). This CDR3 has 16 residues. Trimming removed 1 base from V and 1 base from J, with 13 bases in between. CDR3 sequence reads: CASSIGEGGPNTEAFF. In DNA form, the CDR3 reads TGTGCCAGTAGTATAGGAGAGGGGGGGCCGAACACTGAAGCTTTCTTT.

The chain employs TRBV7-2 and TRBJ1-3; no clear D. This CDR3 region has 12 residues. CDR1 and CDR2 (germline): SGHTA, FQGNSA. V gave up 6 bases and J gave up 1 base, with 4 bases separating them. The CDR3 DNA follows: TGTGCCAGCAGGTATTCTGGAAACACCATATATTTT. This translates into CASRYSGNTIYF.

Only a few counts were recorded for this clone. The chain employs TRBV7-9 and TRBJ2-3, with a possible D match to TRBD2 (6 bases). CDR1 is SEHNR and CDR2 is FQNEAQ in the germline V gene (reference sequence). Trimming took off 5 bases at V and 4 bases at J, with 13 bases between the two ends. CDR3 length: 14 residues. The CDR3 DNA follows: TGTGCCAGCAGCCCTGGAGGGGCCTCAGATACGCAGTATTTT. This gives the protein CASSPGGASDTQYF.

This clone was detected only once. V gene TRBV6-5 combines with J gene TRBJ2-2; tentatively, D is TRBD1 (6 bases). Trimming cost V 8 bases and J 5 bases, with 12 bases left between them. Germline V gives CDR1 MNHEY, CDR2 SVGAGI. CDR3 length: 13 amino acids. CDR3 amino acids: CASRPQGTGELFF. Here the CDR3 DNA reads TGTGCCAGCCGCCCACAGGGAACCGGGGAGCTGTTTTTT.

In this sample, this clone turned up once. The chain employs TRBV5-6 and TRBJ1-5, with 9 nucleotides matching TRBD1. This CDR3 comprises 18 residues. The germline V gene has CDR1 SGHDT and CDR2 YYEEEE. The V gene end was trimmed by 4 bases and the J gene end by 2 bases; junction bases not matched to a gene: 13. CDR3 amino acids: CASSTSGTGNSGNQPQHF. The CDR3 DNA sequence: TGTGCCAGCAGCACCTCCGGGACAGGGAATTCAGGCAATCAGCCCCAGCATTTT.

This sequence joins TRBV6-5 and TRBJ2-1; 10 bases fit TRBD2. The CDR3 totals 15 residues. Germline V gene sequence: CDR1 MNHEY, CDR2 SVGAGI. V was pared by 4 bases and J by 8 bases, with 8 bases of the junction left unmatched. The CDR3 DNA reads TGTGCCAGCAGTTCTCCCAGCGGGGGGGCCGATGAGCAGTTCTTC. Translation: CASSSPSGGADEQFF.

Comments on this clone: The identical CDR3 is also encoded by other nucleotide sequences in the sample. This chain joins TRBV7-3 and TRBJ2-7; 8 bases are shared with TRBD1. The CDR3 has 13 amino acids. V was clipped by 3 bases and J by 3 bases; unmatched bases: 1. Germline CDR1 and CDR2: SGHTA and FQGTGA. CDR3 sequence reads: CASSFGQGYEQYF. CDR3 nucleotide sequence: TGTGCCAGCAGCTTTGGACAGGGCTACGAGCAGTACTTC.

The CDR3 bases are TGTGCCAGCAGCAGCGGGGACACTGAAGCTTTCTTT. Its protein product is CASSSGDTEAFF. The chain employs TRBV21-1 and TRBJ1-1. TRBV21-1 represents a pseudogene. This CDR3 has 12 residues.

This clone was found once. This chain connects TRBV18 to TRBJ2-5; 7 bases are a match to TRBD1. The CDR3 runs to 14 residues. The germline V gene has CDR1 KGHSH and CDR2 LQKENI. The trim removed 4 bases at V and 2 bases at J, leaving 4 bases unmatched. For the CDR3, the DNA is TGTGCCAGCTCACTGGGGACAGCTCAAGAGACCCAGTACTTC. This encodes CASSLGTAQETQYF.

The chain has TRBV6-4 and TRBJ1-2; D possibly corresponds to TRBD1 (5 bases). In germline, CDR1 is MRHNA, CDR2 SNTAGT. This CDR3 has 16 residues. V shed 0 bases and J shed 9 bases, with 20 bases lying between them. The CDR3: CASSDSSLAGSKSYTF. The CDR3 DNA reads as TGTGCCAGCAGTGACTCGAGTCTCGCAGGGTCGAAAAGCTACACCTTC.

This chain links TRBV6-5 with TRBJ2-2; 11 bases match TRBD1. This CDR3 spans 15 amino acids. The J segment lost 5 bases and the V segment lost 5 bases, leaving 4 bases of the junction unmatched. CDR1 MNHEY and CDR2 SVGAGI come from the germline V gene. Here the CDR3 DNA reads TGTGCCAGCAGTCGGACAGGGGGCTTTACCGGGGAGCTGTTTTTT. Translation: CASSRTGGFTGELFF.

The V and J genes are TRBV7-2 and TRBJ2-5; 10 nucleotides match TRBD1. V trimming: 2 bases; J trimming: 5 bases; junction bases outside the gene matches: 8. Germline CDR1 and CDR2: SGHTA and FQGNSA. This CDR3 comprises 16 residues. The CDR3 nucleotides are TGTGCCAGCAGCTTATTCGGGACAGGGGTTTCGGAGACCCAGTACTTC. This gives the protein CASSLFGTGVSETQYF.

The chain recombines TRBV19 with TRBJ1-2, with TRBD1 matching over 11 bases. The CDR3 has 16 residues. J lost 8 bases, V lost 1 base, and 9 bases had no gene match. Germline V gene data show CDR1 as LNHDA and CDR2 as SQIVND (reference sequence). The CDR3 reads CASSIVLDRGRGGYTF. The DNA for the CDR3 is TGTGCCAGTAGTATAGTTTTGGACAGGGGGCGCGGGGGCTACACCTTC.